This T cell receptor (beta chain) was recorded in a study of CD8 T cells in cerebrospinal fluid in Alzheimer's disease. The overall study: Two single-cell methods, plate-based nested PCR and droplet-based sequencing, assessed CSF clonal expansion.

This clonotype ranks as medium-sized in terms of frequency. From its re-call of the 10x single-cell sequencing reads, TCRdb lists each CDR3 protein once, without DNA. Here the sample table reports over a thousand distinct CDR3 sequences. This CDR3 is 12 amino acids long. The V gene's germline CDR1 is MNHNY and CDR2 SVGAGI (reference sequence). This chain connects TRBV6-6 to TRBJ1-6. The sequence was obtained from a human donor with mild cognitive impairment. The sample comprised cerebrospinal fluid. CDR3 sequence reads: CASSYVDSPLHF.